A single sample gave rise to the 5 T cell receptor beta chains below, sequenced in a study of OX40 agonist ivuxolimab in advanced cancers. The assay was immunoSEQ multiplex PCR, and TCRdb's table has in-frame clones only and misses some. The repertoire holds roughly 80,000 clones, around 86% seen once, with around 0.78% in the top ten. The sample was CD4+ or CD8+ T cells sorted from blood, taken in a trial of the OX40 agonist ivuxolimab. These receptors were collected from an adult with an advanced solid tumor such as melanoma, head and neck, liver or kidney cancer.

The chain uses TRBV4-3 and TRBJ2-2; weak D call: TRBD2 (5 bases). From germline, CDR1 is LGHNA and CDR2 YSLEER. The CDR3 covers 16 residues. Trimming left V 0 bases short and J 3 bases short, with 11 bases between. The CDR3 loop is CASSQDLEVDTGELFF. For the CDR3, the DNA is TGCGCCAGCAGCCAAGATCTGGAGGTCGACACCGGGGAGCTGTTTTTT.

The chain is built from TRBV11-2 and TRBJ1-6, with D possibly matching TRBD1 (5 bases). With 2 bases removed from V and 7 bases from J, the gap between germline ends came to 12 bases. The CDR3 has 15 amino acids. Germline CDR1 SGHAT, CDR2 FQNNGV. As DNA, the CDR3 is TGTGCCAGCAGCTTAAGGACATCCGGGAATTCACCCCTCCACTTT. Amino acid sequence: CASSLRTSGNSPLHF.

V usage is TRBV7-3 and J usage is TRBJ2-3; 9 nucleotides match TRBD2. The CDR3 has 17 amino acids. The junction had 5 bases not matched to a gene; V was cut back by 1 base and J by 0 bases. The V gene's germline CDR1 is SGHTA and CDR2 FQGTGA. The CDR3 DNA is TGTGCCAGCAGCTTAATTAGCGGGGGTTCTAGCACAGATACGCAGTATTTT. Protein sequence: CASSLISGGSSTDTQYF.

CDR3 sequence (DNA): TGTGCCAGGCGCGACACCAGTCACAATGAGCAGTTCTTC. Translating gives CARRDTSHNEQFF. This sequence joins TRBV6-5 and TRBJ2-1; D call uncertain. Trimming removed 9 bases at V and 5 bases at J, with 14 bases between. The CDR3 has 13 residues. The germline gives CDR1 MNHEY, CDR2 SVGAGI.

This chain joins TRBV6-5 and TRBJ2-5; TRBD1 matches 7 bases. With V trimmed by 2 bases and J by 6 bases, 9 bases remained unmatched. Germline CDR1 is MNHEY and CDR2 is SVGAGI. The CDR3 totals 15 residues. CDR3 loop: CASSYLTGPGKTQYF. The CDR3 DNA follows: TGTGCCAGCAGTTACCTGACAGGGCCCGGGAAGACCCAGTACTTC.